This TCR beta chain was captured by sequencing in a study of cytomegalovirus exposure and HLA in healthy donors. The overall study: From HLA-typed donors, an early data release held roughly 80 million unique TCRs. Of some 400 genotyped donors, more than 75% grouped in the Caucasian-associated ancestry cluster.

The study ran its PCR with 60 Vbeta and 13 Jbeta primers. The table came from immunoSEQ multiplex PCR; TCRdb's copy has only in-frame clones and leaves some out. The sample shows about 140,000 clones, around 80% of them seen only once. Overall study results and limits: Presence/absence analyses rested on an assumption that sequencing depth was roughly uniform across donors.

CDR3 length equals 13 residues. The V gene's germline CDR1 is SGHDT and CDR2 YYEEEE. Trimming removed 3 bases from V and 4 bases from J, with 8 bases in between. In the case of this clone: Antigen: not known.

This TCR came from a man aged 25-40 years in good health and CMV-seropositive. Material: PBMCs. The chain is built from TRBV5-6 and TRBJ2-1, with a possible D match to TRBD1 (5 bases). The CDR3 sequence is CASSSDTYNEQFF. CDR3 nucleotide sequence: TGTGCCAGCAGCTCGGACACTTACAATGAGCAGTTCTTC.